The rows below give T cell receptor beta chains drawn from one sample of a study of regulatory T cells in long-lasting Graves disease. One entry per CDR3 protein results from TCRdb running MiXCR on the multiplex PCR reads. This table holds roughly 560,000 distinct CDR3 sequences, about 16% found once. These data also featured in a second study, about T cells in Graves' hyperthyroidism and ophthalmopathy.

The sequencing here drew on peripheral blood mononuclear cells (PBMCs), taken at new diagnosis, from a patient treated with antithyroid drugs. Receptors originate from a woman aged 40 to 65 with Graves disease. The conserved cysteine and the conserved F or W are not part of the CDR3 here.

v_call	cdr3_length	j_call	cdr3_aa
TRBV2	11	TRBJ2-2	ASSVSADGELF
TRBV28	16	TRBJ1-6	ASSLLTTGGEGAYLLH
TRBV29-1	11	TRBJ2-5	SVDVGAWGTQY
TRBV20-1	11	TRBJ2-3	SAIDGRTDTQY
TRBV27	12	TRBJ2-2	ASSLGSGTGELF
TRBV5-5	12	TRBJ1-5	ASSLGGSGQPQH
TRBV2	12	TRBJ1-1	ASTLDKLNTEAF
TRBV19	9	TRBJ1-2	ASSYGSGYT
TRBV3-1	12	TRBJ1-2	ASSQYPGEHGYT
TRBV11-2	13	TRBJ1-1	ASSLGVMGNTEAF
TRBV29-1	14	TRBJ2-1	SVGGTGTDSYNEQF
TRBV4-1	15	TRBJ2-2	ASSRSGDGANTEELF
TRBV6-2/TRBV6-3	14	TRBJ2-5	ASSEAALAGGETQY
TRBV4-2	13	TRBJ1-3	ASSQDLQGANTIY
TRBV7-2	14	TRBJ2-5	ASSVTSGGGGETQY
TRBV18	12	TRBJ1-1	ASSTLVYDTEAF
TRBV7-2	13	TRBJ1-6	ASSYGQGSNSPLH
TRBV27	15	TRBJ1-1	ASSRAFAEGRYTEAF
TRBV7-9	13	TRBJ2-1	ASHNLAGGQGEQF
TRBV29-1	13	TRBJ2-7	SAAAASGVSYEQY
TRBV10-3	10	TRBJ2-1	AISEDYNEQF
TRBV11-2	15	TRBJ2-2	ASSSWTSGGNTGGLF
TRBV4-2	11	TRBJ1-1	ASSQGPDTEAF
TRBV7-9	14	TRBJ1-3	ASSQGQDVWGNTIY
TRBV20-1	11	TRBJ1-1	SAYSPANTEAF
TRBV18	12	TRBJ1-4	ASSPDSWNEKLF